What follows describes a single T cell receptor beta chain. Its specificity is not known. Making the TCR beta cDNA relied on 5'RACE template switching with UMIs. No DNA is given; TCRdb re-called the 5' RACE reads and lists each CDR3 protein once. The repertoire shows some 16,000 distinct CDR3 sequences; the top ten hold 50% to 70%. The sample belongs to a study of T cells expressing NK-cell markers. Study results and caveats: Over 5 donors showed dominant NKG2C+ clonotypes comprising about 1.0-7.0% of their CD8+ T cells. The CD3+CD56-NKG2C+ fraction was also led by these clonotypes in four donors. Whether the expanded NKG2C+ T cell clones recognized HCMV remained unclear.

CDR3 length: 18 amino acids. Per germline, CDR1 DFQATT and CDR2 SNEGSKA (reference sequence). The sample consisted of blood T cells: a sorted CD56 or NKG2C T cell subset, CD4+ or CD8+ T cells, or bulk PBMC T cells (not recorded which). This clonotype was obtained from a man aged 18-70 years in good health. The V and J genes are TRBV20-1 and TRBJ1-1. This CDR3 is CSAREWGYGGSGNTEAFF.